A single sample is the source of the 22 T cell receptor beta chains below, sequenced in a study of identical twins. TCRdb passed the 5' RACE reads through MiXCR, listing each CDR3 protein once. The sample has fewer than 800,000 distinct CDR3 sequences; about 7% are singletons. These data also formed part of another study, on yellow fever vaccine responses in identical twins.

Sequencing input: PBMCs. The receptors derive from a woman in her late teens or twenties in good health.

Many counts were recorded for this clonotype. The chain uses TRBV9 and TRBJ2-2; tentatively, D is TRBD1 (7 bases). Germline CDR1 is SGDLS and CDR2 is YYNGEE. There are 16 residues in the CDR3. V was trimmed by 2 bases and J by 5 bases, leaving 16 bases between them. The CDR3 is CASSVGTARGTGELFF. The CDR3, as DNA: TGTGCCAGCAGCGTCGGGACAGCACGGGGGACCGGGGAGCTGTTTTTT.

There are a few counts of this clonotype. J is TRBJ1-2 and V is TRBV12-3 or TRBV12-4, with D unresolved. Trimming pared 6 bases from V and 0 bases from J, leaving 8 bases between. This CDR3 region has 13 residues. The CDR3 sequence: CASRIGSNYGYTF. CDR3 DNA sequence: TGTGCCAGCAGGATCGGATCTAACTATGGCTACACCTTC.

This clonotype was detected many times. This rearrangement joins TRBV9 to TRBJ2-5; 12 bases map to TRBD2. CDR3 size: 16 residues. V was pared by 4 bases and J by 2 bases, with 6 bases of the junction left unmatched. The V gene's germline CDR1 is SGDLS and CDR2 YYNGEE. DNA of the CDR3: TGTGCCAGCAGCAAGAGGACTAGCGGGGATCAAGAGACCCAGTACTTC. Its protein product is CASSKRTSGDQETQYF.

This rearrangement joins TRBV20-1 to TRBJ2-7; TRBD1 matches 7 bases. The V gene end was trimmed by 6 bases and the J gene end by 6 bases; junction bases not matched to a gene: 8. The CDR3 is made up of 12 amino acids. Germline V gene sequence: CDR1 DFQATT, CDR2 SNEGSKA (reference sequence). This chain's CDR3 is CSARGQVGEQYF. The DNA of the CDR3 is TGCAGTGCCCGCGGACAGGTCGGCGAGCAGTACTTC.

The chain has TRBV12-3 or TRBV12-4 and TRBJ1-1, with D possibly matching TRBD1 (6 bases). CDR3 size: 12 residues. Between the trimmed V and J ends, which lost 8 bases and 12 bases, there was a span of 19 bases. CDR3: CASDPGDRETFF. CDR3 sequence (DNA): TGTGCCAGCGATCCAGGGGATAGGGAAACTTTCTTT.

This chain links TRBV12-3 or TRBV12-4 with TRBJ2-5, with D tentatively TRBD1 or TRBD2 (6 bases each). The CDR3 is 15 residues long. Between the trimmed V and J ends, which lost 1 base and 3 bases, there was a span of 12 bases. In DNA form, the CDR3 reads TGTGCCAGCAGTTTAGTAGGGGGGACAAAAGAGACCCAGTACTTC. It yields the protein CASSLVGGTKETQYF.

This clonotype was found many times. V and J are TRBV24-1 and TRBJ2-1, with a possible D match to TRBD1 (6 bases). This CDR3 has 15 amino acids. CDR1 is KGHDR and CDR2 is SFDVKD in the germline V gene. V lost 4 bases and J lost 4, with 13 bases in between. CDR3 nucleotides: TGTGCCACCAGTGACCCTACAGGGACATACAATGAGCAGTTCTTC. It specifies CATSDPTGTYNEQFF.

The chain couples TRBV12-3 or TRBV12-4 to TRBJ2-5; D perhaps matches TRBD1 (6 bases). V was trimmed by 2 bases and J by 7 bases, leaving 17 bases between them. The CDR3 is made up of 15 amino acids. The CDR3 region has the DNA TGTGCCAGCAGTTTACAGGGGAACATGAGGTCGACCCAGTACTTC. It codes for CASSLQGNMRSTQYF.

This clonotype occurred many times. The J gene is TRBJ1-2, the V gene TRBV4-1; D is unclear. The CDR3 sequence is 12 residues long. Trimming cost V 4 bases and J 7 bases, with 10 bases left between them. Germline lookup yields CDR1 MGHRA and CDR2 YSYEKL. The DNA for the CDR3 is TGCGCCAGCAGCCTCGAGCGTAGTGGCTACACCTTC. Protein product: CASSLERSGYTF.

The rearrangement uses TRBV27 and TRBJ1-1, with no clear D. The length of the CDR3 is 15 residues. CDR1 is MNHEY, CDR2 SMNVEV, per germline (reference sequence). V was trimmed by 1 base and J by 0 bases, leaving 9 bases between them. The CDR3 is CASSLYGQLNTEAFF. The CDR3 region has the DNA TGTGCCAGCAGTTTATACGGGCAATTGAACACTGAAGCTTTCTTT.

The sample holds a few counts of this clonotype. This sequence joins TRBV28 and TRBJ2-2; no definite D call. Germline lookup yields CDR1 MDHEN and CDR2 SYDVKM. V lost 4 bases and J 9 bases, leaving 12 bases between the germline ends. This CDR3 region has 13 residues. CDR3 in amino acids: CASSSGADRELFF. CDR3 bases: TGTGCCAGCAGTTCTGGTGCCGACCGGGAGCTGTTTTTT.

This clonotype was seen ten or more times. The chain uses TRBV5-1 and TRBJ2-1; a possible D gene is TRBD1 (6 bases). The CDR3 is 18 amino acids. V gave up 0 bases and J gave up 0 bases, with 16 bases separating them. The germline gives CDR1 SGHRS, CDR2 YFSETQ. CDR3 coding DNA: TGCGCCAGCAGCTTGGCGAGGACAGCGTACAGCTCCTACAATGAGCAGTTCTTC. It codes for CASSLARTAYSSYNEQFF. The whole variable domain, filled in from reference TRBV5-1 and TRBJ2-1, reads KAGVTQTPRYLIKTRGQQVTLSCSPISGHRSVSWYQQTPGQGLQFLFEYFSETQRNKGNFPGRFSGRQFSNSRSEMNVSTLELGDSALYLCASSLARTAYSSYNEQFFGPGTRLTVL.

This clonotype was counted ten times or more. The rearrangement joins TRBV20-1 to TRBJ1-3, with 7 bases matching TRBD1. This CDR3 is built from 14 residues. The germline gives CDR1 DFQATT, CDR2 SNEGSKA (reference sequence). The V segment lost 2 bases and the J segment 3 bases; nucleotides outside the gene matches: 4. CDR3 protein: CSARRGDSGNTIYF. The CDR3 DNA follows: TGCAGTGCTAGACGTGGGGACAGTGGAAACACCATATATTTT.

In its sample, this clonotype was seen many times. J is TRBJ2-7 and V is TRBV5-1, with D tentatively TRBD2 (6 bases). This CDR3 has 13 amino acids. Germline CDR1 reads SGHRS; CDR2 reads YFSETQ. Trimming left V 0 bases short and J 5 bases short, with 9 bases between. This CDR3 reads CASSLAPGDEQYF. The CDR3 DNA reads as TGCGCCAGCAGCTTGGCGCCGGGGGACGAGCAGTACTTC. The full variable domain, in which reference TRBV5-1 and TRBJ2-7 provide the parts outside the CDR3, is KAGVTQTPRYLIKTRGQQVTLSCSPISGHRSVSWYQQTPGQGLQFLFEYFSETQRNKGNFPGRFSGRQFSNSRSEMNVSTLELGDSALYLCASSLAPGDEQYFGPGTRLTVT.

This clonotype was counted many times. The chain carries TRBV4-1 and TRBJ2-1; tentative D call: TRBD1 (5 bases). The V end was cut by 4 bases, the J end by 0 bases, with 13 bases between. CDR1 and CDR2 (germline): MGHRA, YSYEKL. CDR3 size: 16 residues. DNA for the CDR3: TGCGCCAGCAGCCGGAACCGACAGTACTCCTACAATGAGCAGTTCTTC. It codes for CASSRNRQYSYNEQFF.

This clonotype appeared a few times. The chain joins TRBV28 to TRBJ2-7; tentatively, D is TRBD2 (5 bases). The CDR3 contains 18 residues. CDR1 MDHEN and CDR2 SYDVKM come from the germline V gene. Between the trimmed V and J ends, which lost 1 base and 0 bases, there was a span of 19 bases. The CDR3, as DNA: TGTGCCAGCAGTTTATTTCGGGGAACCCACCCTAGCTCCTACGAGCAGTACTTC. It is translated as CASSLFRGTHPSSYEQYF.

This clonotype was observed a handful of times. The gene calls are TRBV20-1 and TRBJ1-2; D is possibly TRBD1 (6 bases). V lost 5 bases to trimming and J lost 10 bases, with 23 bases between them. CDR1 and CDR2 from the germline V gene are DFQATT and SNEGSKA (reference sequence). The CDR3 spans 14 residues. The CDR3 region has the DNA TGCAGTGCTCCGATAGGCAGGGGAACGATCGCCTACACCTTC. Its protein is CSAPIGRGTIAYTF.

The chain joins TRBV3-1 to TRBJ2-3, with 7 bases aligning to TRBD2. The trim removed 4 bases at V and 6 bases at J, leaving 4 bases unmatched. Germline V lookup: CDR1 LGHDT, CDR2 YNNKEL (reference sequence). This CDR3 is 13 amino acids long. This chain's CDR3 is CASSRGLGDTQYF. CDR3 DNA: TGTGCCAGCAGCCGCGGACTAGGGGATACGCAGTATTTT.

The chain couples TRBV2 to TRBJ2-1; D unresolved. This CDR3 comprises 13 residues. CDR1 and CDR2 (germline): SNHLY, FYNNEI. The V and J ends lost 7 bases and 3 bases respectively, with 10 bases between them. The CDR3 DNA follows: TGTGCCAGCATGACTCGACACTACAATGAGCAGTTCTTC. Translating it yields CASMTRHYNEQFF.

In its sample, this clonotype was seen a few times. One end of the junction is discordant with germline, which a read error may explain. The gene calls are TRBV20-1 and TRBJ2-3, with 9 bases lining up with TRBD2. The CDR3 runs to 15 residues. The germline V gene has CDR1 DFQATT and CDR2 SNEGSKA (reference sequence). CDR3 protein: CSASSLAGTTDSQYF. In nucleotides, the CDR3 is TGCAGTGCTAGTTCGCTAGCGGGGACCACAGATTCGCAGTATTTT.

V is TRBV28 and J is TRBJ2-5, with 8 bases identical to TRBD2. V gave up 6 bases and J gave up 1 base; unmatched junction bases: 7. The germline V gene encodes CDR1 MDHEN and CDR2 SYDVKM. The CDR3 spans 15 residues. The CDR3 spells CASSSGAGGQETQYF. CDR3 DNA: TGTGCCAGCAGCTCGGGGGCGGGAGGCCAAGAGACCCAGTACTTC.

V and J are TRBV3-1 and TRBJ2-7, with a tentative D call TRBD1 (6 bases). Germline V gives CDR1 LGHDT, CDR2 YNNKEL (reference sequence). The V end was cut by 5 bases, the J end by 3 bases, with 14 bases between. The CDR3 runs to 14 residues. DNA for the CDR3: TGTGCCAGCAGCTATAGACAGGAACACTACGAGCAGTACTTC. Translation gives CASSYRQEHYEQYF.